This T cell receptor beta chain was sequenced during a study of T cells in tumors after PD-1 blockade. Study in general: Treatment was either pembrolizumab 200 mg every 3 weeks or cemiplimab 350 mg every 2 weeks. Some patients also took daily vismodegib 150 mg during anti-PD-1 treatment. Peripheral blood samples averaged 36,536 unique clonotypes and 95,000 to 120,000 templates. Whole-study findings and limits: About 41% of tumor TCR clonotypes were also found in blood.

Here immunoSEQ multiplex PCR was the method, and the copy in TCRdb shows in-frame clones only, minus some. The data show 55,000 to 65,000 clones, with about four fifths seen just once and under 15% held by the top ten. Per germline, CDR1 KGHDR and CDR2 SFDVKD. V was pared by 9 bases and J by 0 bases, with 6 bases of the junction left unmatched. CDR3 length: 15 amino acids. With regard to this clone: No antigen is known for it.

V usage is TRBV24-1 and J usage is TRBJ2-2; TRBD2 matches 7 bases. The material was PBMCs, obtained before anti-PD-1 treatment. This TCR derives from a human donor with basal cell carcinoma. The CDR3 loop reads CATRSGDANTGELFF. CDR3 DNA sequence: TGTGCCACCCGGAGCGGGGACGCGAACACCGGGGAGCTGTTTTTT.